The present T cell receptor (beta chain) was sequenced within a study of shared clonotypes between healthy human individuals. The CDR3 spans 13 residues. In germline, CDR1 is SQVTM, CDR2 ANQGSEA. The V end was cut by 3 bases, the J end by 3 bases, with 11 bases between. Positive CCR7 selection of CD45RO-negative cells yielded the naive CD8 cells, and terminally differentiated effector memory CD45RA+ cells were excluded. Donors were healthy HIV-negative adults without recent acute infections or vaccinations. Across several immunoSEQ plates, the genomic DNA of each subset was split evenly. Sorted-subset replicate PCRs used around 0.2 ug DNA, approximately 27,000 T cell genomes. How the authors handled the data: Filtering differed, since immunoSEQ gave only junction sequences and no quality scores. The assay was immunoSEQ multiplex PCR, and TCRdb's table has in-frame clones only and misses some. The D gene and trimming were derived from the DNA, and the V and J assignments and clone size from that table. This table has some 2,000,000 clones, about 95% appearing once.

The sequence derives from a man aged 18 to 29 in good health. The sequenced sample consisted of naive CD8+ T cells sorted from blood. This chain connects TRBV29-1 to TRBJ2-5; D gene uncertain. The CDR3 region is CSVEWLLEETQYF. The CDR3 DNA sequence: TGCAGCGTTGAGTGGTTGTTGGAAGAGACCCAGTACTTC.